Shown below are 14 T cell receptor beta chains from a single sample sequenced in a study of radiotherapy plus CTLA-4 blockade in lung cancer. The data were produced by immunoSEQ multiplex PCR, yet TCRdb's version contains in-frame clones alone and is incomplete. The sample holds 50,000 to 65,000 clones, about 76% seen once. The sample here was peripheral blood, taken from a patient treated with radiotherapy plus ipilimumab. Receptors originate from a human donor with non-small cell lung cancer whose response to radiotherapy plus ipilimumab could not be evaluated.

This chain links TRBV6-5 with TRBJ2-7; TRBD1 aligns across 9 bases. This CDR3 spans 14 amino acids. V gave up 6 bases and J gave up 5 bases; unmatched junction bases: 8. The germline V gene has CDR1 MNHEY and CDR2 SVGAGI. The CDR3 region has the DNA TGTGCCAGCAGGGCCGGGACAGGGCCGAACGAGCAGTACTTC. Protein sequence: CASRAGTGPNEQYF.

The chain employs TRBV23-1 and TRBJ1-2; 9 bases are a match to TRBD1. TRBV23-1 is noted as an ORF with a role that remains uncertain. The CDR3 length is 14 residues. V was clipped by 4 bases and J by 8 bases; unmatched bases: 8. The CDR3 bases are TGCGCCAGCAGTCTGCTACAGGGGGCTGGAGGCTACACCTTC. Its protein product is CASSLLQGAGGYTF.

This clone has a single count. The chain combines TRBV4-3 with TRBJ2-3; TRBD2 matches at 8 bases. After removal of 0 bases from V and 0 bases from J, the junction contained 2 bases not matched to a gene. The germline V gene has CDR1 LGHNA and CDR2 YSLEER. The CDR3 is 16 residues long. The DNA for the CDR3 is TGCGCCAGCAGCCAAGATGAGCGGGGGAGCACAGATACGCAGTATTTT. Its translation is CASSQDERGSTDTQYF.

A word on this clone: A junction end diverges from the germline sequence, so it may reflect a read error. The chain is built from TRBV7-2 and TRBJ1-4; TRBD1 aligns across 9 bases. The CDR3 is 15 residues long. The germline gives CDR1 SGHTA, CDR2 FQGNSA. For the CDR3, the DNA is TGTGCCAGCAGCTTTTCGACAGGGGGATATGAAGAACTGTTTTTT. Protein product: CASSFSTGGYEELFF.

The chain links TRBV5-1 to TRBJ2-7; a possible D gene is TRBD1 (5 bases). The CDR3 loop spans 13 amino acids. V gave up 6 bases and J gave up 2 bases, with 12 bases separating them. Looked up from germline, CDR1 is SGHRS and CDR2 is YFSETQ. CDR3 protein: CASTGHRTYEQYF. CDR3 bases: TGCGCCAGCACAGGACACCGAACCTACGAGCAGTACTTC.

The chain carries TRBV30 and TRBJ1-4; D perhaps matches TRBD1 (6 bases). Germline CDR1 reads GTSNPN; CDR2 reads SVGIG (reference sequence). The ends were cut back, 8 bases at V and 0 bases at J, with 25 bases in the middle. The CDR3 is 18 amino acids. Written as DNA, the CDR3 is TGTGCCGGAGCCTATAGACGGGGGGCTTACCCAACTAATGAAAAACTGTTTTTT. This translates into CAGAYRRGAYPTNEKLFF.

V and J are TRBV7-9 and TRBJ2-3; D remains unclear. CDR1 SEHNR and CDR2 FQNEAQ come from the germline V gene (reference sequence). The CDR3 runs to 14 residues. Trimming cost V 3 bases and J 4 bases, with 11 bases left between them. The CDR3 coding sequence is TGTGCCAGCAGCTTCGGTCTAGACGCAGATACGCAGTATTTT. Translating it yields CASSFGLDADTQYF.

The chain combines TRBV28 with TRBJ1-1; D is uncertain. The CDR3 covers 13 residues. Germline V gene lookup returns CDR1 MDHEN and CDR2 SYDVKM. Deletions cut 2 bases from V and 4 bases from J, with 8 bases between. CDR3 sequence: CASSLISGTEAFF. DNA for the CDR3: TGTGCCAGCAGTTTAATTTCCGGCACTGAAGCTTTCTTT.

The rearrangement links TRBV9 to TRBJ2-5; D gene unclear. TRBJ2-7 explains the end of the DNA better; the J call may be wrong. This CDR3 contains 13 residues. Germline loops: CDR1 SGDLS, CDR2 YYNGEE. The CDR3 bases are TGTGCCAGCAGCGTTGCCAACTCCTACGAGCAGTACTTC. As protein: CASSVANSYEQYF.

J is TRBJ2-1 and V is TRBV5-1, with D possibly TRBD1 on 5 matching bases. This CDR3 is built from 15 residues. The V and J ends lost 0 bases and 4 bases respectively, with 11 bases between them. CDR1 is SGHRS and CDR2 is YFSETQ in the germline V gene. The CDR3 reads CASSLASGLYNEQFF. The CDR3 nucleotides are TGCGCCAGCAGCTTGGCGTCAGGGCTGTACAATGAGCAGTTCTTC.

Here the CDR3 DNA reads TGCAGTGCTCACTCCGCGACGCAGTATTTT. Residues: CSAHSATQYF. The chain is built from TRBV20-1 and TRBJ2-3, with D hard to call. The CDR3 has 10 residues. With 5 bases removed from V and 9 bases from J, the gap between germline ends came to 9 bases. Germline V gene data show CDR1 as DFQATT and CDR2 as SNEGSKA (reference sequence).

The rearrangement joins TRBV5-1 to TRBJ2-3; 14 bases align to TRBD2. Per the germline V gene, CDR1 is SGHRS and CDR2 is YFSETQ. J gave up 4 bases and V 6 bases, and 7 bases lay outside the gene matches. CDR3 length: 16 residues. The CDR3 reads CASTPQGLAGADTQYF. The CDR3 coding sequence is TGCGCCAGCACACCGCAGGGACTAGCGGGAGCAGATACGCAGTATTTT.

The chain has TRBV28 and TRBJ1-6; 9 nucleotides agree with TRBD1. This CDR3 has 12 amino acids. Germline V gene lookup returns CDR1 MDHEN and CDR2 SYDVKM. The ends lost 10 bases at V and 9 bases at J; junction bases unmatched: 4. CDR3 residues: CANGQGFSPLHF. Here the CDR3 DNA reads TGTGCCAATGGACAGGGGTTTTCACCCCTCCACTTT.

The J gene is TRBJ2-3, the V gene TRBV6-6, with 11 bases identical to TRBD1. The CDR3 totals 16 residues. The junction had 8 bases not matched to a gene; V was cut back by 6 bases and J by 3 bases. Germline CDR1 MNHNY, CDR2 SVGAGI (reference sequence). The CDR3 here is CASRPGQGVRTDTQYF. The CDR3 DNA is TGTGCCAGCAGACCGGGACAGGGGGTTCGGACAGATACGCAGTATTTT.